The clone carrying this T cell receptor (beta chain) is labeled as medium-sized (0.01 to 0.1%). The sample belongs to a study of preoperative IRX-2 immunotherapy in early breast cancer. As for treatment: preoperative locoregional IRX-2 cytokine immunotherapy. The table came from immunoSEQ multiplex PCR; TCRdb's copy has only in-frame clones and leaves some out. The data show 3,500 or so clones, approximately 70% seen once. From germline, CDR1 is SGHNT and CDR2 YENEEA. The CDR3 runs to 16 residues. The V gene end was trimmed by 5 bases and the J gene end by 0 bases; junction bases not matched to a gene: 8.

This sequence originates from a human donor with breast cancer. This chain joins TRBV11-3 and TRBJ1-1; 8 bases fit TRBD1. This sample comprised tumor tissue, obtained after IRX-2 immunotherapy. The CDR3: CASSPDRGVMNTEAFF. The CDR3 DNA reads TGTGCCAGCAGCCCAGACAGGGGAGTTATGAACACTGAAGCTTTCTTT.